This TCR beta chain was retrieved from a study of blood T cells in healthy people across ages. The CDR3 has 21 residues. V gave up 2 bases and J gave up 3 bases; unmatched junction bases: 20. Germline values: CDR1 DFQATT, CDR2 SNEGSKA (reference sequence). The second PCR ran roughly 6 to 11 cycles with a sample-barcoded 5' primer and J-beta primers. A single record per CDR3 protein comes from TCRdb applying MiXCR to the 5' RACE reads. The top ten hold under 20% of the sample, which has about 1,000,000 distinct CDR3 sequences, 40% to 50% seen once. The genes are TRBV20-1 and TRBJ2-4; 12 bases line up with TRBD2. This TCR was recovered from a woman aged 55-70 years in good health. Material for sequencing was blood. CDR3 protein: CSARPLGGLAGGTFGKNIQYF. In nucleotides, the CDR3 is TGCAGTGCTAGACCGCTAGGGGGGCTAGCGGGAGGGACGTTTGGCAAAAACATTCAGTACTTC.